The rows below give T cell receptor beta chains drawn from one sample of a study of Tregs in tolerant kidney transplant recipients. Measured with immunoSEQ multiplex PCR; TCRdb has only the in-frame clones, and not every one. Among tens of thousands of clones listed, 91% were seen once. Specimen: CD4+ T cells from blood (PBMCs), collected 24 months after the transplant. The source of these receptors is a human patient who received a combined kidney and bone marrow transplant. Some of the T cells might come from the graft donor. Both conserved end residues are part of each CDR3. D genes are given only for firm matches. Clone size is not always given. Where it is, it says once, few, many or a class for expanded clones.

v_call	d_call	j_call	clone_size	cdr3_nt	cdr3_aa
TRBV5-8	-	TRBJ1-2	-	TGTGCCAGCAGCACCAGAAACTATGGCTACACCTTC	CASSTRNYGYTF
TRBV4-1	-	TRBJ2-3	-	TGCGCCAGCAGCCAAGGAGGTCTGGTCACAGATACGCAGTATTTT	CASSQGGLVTDTQYF
TRBV21-1	-	TRBJ2-3	-	TGTGCCAGCAGCAAAGATACCGGTGGGACAGGGGTAGATACGCAGTATTTT	CASSKDTGGTGVDTQYF
TRBV5-1	-	TRBJ2-2	-	TGCGCCAGCAGCTTAGGGGCTGGGACCGGGGAGCTGTTTTTT	CASSLGAGTGELFF
TRBV4-1	-	TRBJ2-7	-	TGCGCCAGCAGCCAAGCTACAGGGATGACAGTCTACGAGCAGTACTTC	CASSQATGMTVYEQYF
TRBV30	-	TRBJ1-3	-	TGTGCCTGGGTGCGGGGCCCAAGCTCTGGAAACACCATATATTTT	CAWVRGPSSGNTIYF
TRBV7-9	-	TRBJ2-3	-	TGTGCCAGCAGCTTAGGCGGGCTCTTCACAGATACGCAGTATTTT	CASSLGGLFTDTQYF
TRBV4-2	TRBD2	TRBJ2-3	-	TGTGCCAGCAGCCTTGGCGGGGGGGCCACAGATACGCAGTATTTT	CASSLGGGATDTQYF
TRBV13	TRBD1	TRBJ2-7	-	TGTGCCAGCAGCTCTGGACAGGTGAACTACGAGCAGTACTTC	CASSSGQVNYEQYF
TRBV5-1	-	TRBJ2-5	-	TGCGCCAGCAGCTTGGCCAGGGCGAAGGAGACCCAGTACTTC	CASSLARAKETQYF
TRBV5-1	TRBD2	TRBJ2-2	-	TGCGCCAGCAGCTTCGGACTAGCGGGGTATTCGAACACCGGGGAGCTGTTTTTT	CASSFGLAGYSNTGELFF
TRBV7-9	TRBD2	TRBJ2-5	-	TGTGCCAGCAGTTGGGGGACTAGCCAGTACTTC	CASSWGTSQYF
TRBV5-6	-	TRBJ1-5	-	TGTGCCAGCAGCTTGGCCAAATTGCAGGCGACCAATCAGCCCCAGCATTTT	CASSLAKLQATNQPQHF
TRBV5-4	TRBD1	TRBJ1-4	few	TGTGCCAGCAGCATCGGACAGGGGGCGGGTGAAAAACTGTTTTTT	CASSIGQGAGEKLFF
TRBV15	TRBD2	TRBJ2-1	-	TGTGCCACCAGCAGACTACTAGCGGGAGGCAATGAGCAGTTCTTC	CATSRLLAGGNEQFF
TRBV5-1	-	TRBJ2-7	-	TGCGCCAGCAGCTTCATAAATTCGAGGCAGGGGAGCGAGCAGTACTTC	CASSFINSRQGSEQYF
TRBV11-2	-	TRBJ2-5	-	TGTGCCAGCAGTCAAGTCGTTCTCGGGACCCAGTACTTC	CASSQVVLGTQYF
TRBV18	TRBD1	TRBJ1-3	-	TGTGCCAGCTCACCTCGGACAGGGCCCTTCTCTGGAAACACCATATATTTT	CASSPRTGPFSGNTIYF
TRBV5-1	-	TRBJ1-1	-	TGCGCCAGCAGTAAACAGCGGGGGCAGGGGATGAACACTGAAGCTTTCTTT	CASSKQRGQGMNTEAFF
TRBV4-3	-	TRBJ1-3	-	TGCGCCAGCAGCCAGGATATTTACGACTGGATCTCTGGAAACACCATATATTTT	CASSQDIYDWISGNTIYF
TRBV2	-	TRBJ1-3	-	TGTGCCAGCAGTGATACAGCCTCTGGAAACACCATATATTTT	CASSDTASGNTIYF
TRBV21-1	-	TRBJ2-7	once	TGTGCCAGCAGCAAAGCCAGGGTCTACGAGCAGTACTTC	CASSKARVYEQYF
TRBV5-4	TRBD2	TRBJ2-7	-	TGTGCCAGCAGCTTGACGGGAGGGTTCGAGCAGTACTTC	CASSLTGGFEQYF
TRBV10-3	-	TRBJ2-7	-	TGTGCCATCAGTGCTAAAGGGGTAACCTACGAGCAGTACTTC	CAISAKGVTYEQYF
TRBV30	-	TRBJ1-3	-	TGTGCCTGGAGTCCCCTCTTTGGAAACACCATATATTTT	CAWSPLFGNTIYF
TRBV9	-	TRBJ2-2	-	TGTGCCAGCAGCGTAGAATCGACATCCACCGGGGAGCTGTTTTTT	CASSVESTSTGELFF
TRBV1	-	TRBJ2-5	once	TGCACCAGCAGCCAAGCCCCTTATTGGCGGGAGCAAGAGACCCAGTACTTC	CTSSQAPYWREQETQYF
TRBV13	-	TRBJ2-1	-	TGTGCCAGCAGCTTCCTTAGAGGGGAGCAGTTCTTC	CASSFLRGEQFF
TRBV7-8	TRBD2	TRBJ2-3	-	TGTGCCAGCAGCTGGACTAGCGATACGCAGTATTTT	CASSWTSDTQYF
TRBV5-1	TRBD1	TRBJ1-3	-	TGCGCCAGCAGCTTGGAATGGACAGGGTCTGGAAACACCATATATTTT	CASSLEWTGSGNTIYF
TRBV7-2	-	TRBJ1-3	-	TGTGCCAGCAGCTTATGGGGCGGGGCGATCTCTGGAAACACCATATATTTT	CASSLWGGAISGNTIYF
TRBV5-1	-	TRBJ2-5	-	TGCGCCAGCAGCTTCGGGGGGCGCCTTGAGACCCAGTACTTC	CASSFGGRLETQYF
TRBV10-3	TRBD1	TRBJ1-6	-	TGTGCCATCAGTGAAAGGACAGGGATCGGAAATTCACCCCTCCACTTT	CAISERTGIGNSPLHF
TRBV4-3	-	TRBJ2-2	-	TGCGCCAGCAGCCAAGATTGGACAAGTAAGAGCACCGGGGAGCTGTTTTTT	CASSQDWTSKSTGELFF
TRBV30	-	TRBJ1-1	-	TGTGCCTGGAGTGTACAAGAGGGAGGGTACACTGAAGCTTTCTTT	CAWSVQEGGYTEAFF
TRBV10-3	TRBD1	TRBJ1-2	-	TGTGCCATCAGTACAGGGGGCTATGGCTACACCTTC	CAISTGGYGYTF
TRBV7-3	-	TRBJ1-1	-	TGTGCCAGCAGCTTCGCGGGGAACACTGAAGCTTTCTTT	CASSFAGNTEAFF
TRBV7-2	-	TRBJ2-2	-	TGTGCCAGCAGCTTAGTAAGCGGTTTTAACACCGGGGAGCTGTTTTTT	CASSLVSGFNTGELFF
TRBV5-1	-	TRBJ1-2	-	TGCGCCAGCAGCTTGGATCAATATGGCTACACCTTC	CASSLDQYGYTF
TRBV29-1	TRBD1	TRBJ1-2	-	TGCAGCATCCAGACAGGGTTGCGGGGCTACACCTTC	CSIQTGLRGYTF
TRBV7-8	TRBD2	TRBJ2-7	-	TGTGCCAGCAGAAAGCGGGAGGGCCTCGACGAGCAGTACTTC	CASRKREGLDEQYF
TRBV27	-	TRBJ1-1	-	TGTGCCAGTAAGGAGGCGGTTTCGGGATACACTGAAGCTTTCTTT	CASKEAVSGYTEAFF
TRBV27	TRBD1	TRBJ2-2	-	TGTGCCAGCAGTAACAGGGGGCTGAACACCGGGGAGCTGTTTTTT	CASSNRGLNTGELFF
TRBV2	-	TRBJ2-7	-	TGTGCCAGCAGTGGAAGGACAATGAGCTCCTACGAGCAGTACTTC	CASSGRTMSSYEQYF
TRBV18	TRBD1	TRBJ2-1	-	TGTGCCAGCTCACCCACCCCGACAGGGGCGCACCATGAGCAGTTCTTC	CASSPTPTGAHHEQFF
TRBV6-5	-	TRBJ2-7	-	TGTGCCAGCAGTGCGGACAGAACCTACGAGCAGTACTTC	CASSADRTYEQYF
TRBV7-3	TRBD2	TRBJ2-1	-	TGTGCCAGCAGCAAACTAGCGGGGGGGCCCTCGGGTGAGCAGTTCTTC	CASSKLAGGPSGEQFF
TRBV19	TRBD1	TRBJ2-1	-	TGTGCCAGTACCCCGGACAGGGGTTACAATGAGCAGTTCTTC	CASTPDRGYNEQFF
TRBV11-3	TRBD2	TRBJ2-7	-	TGTGCCAGCAGCTTTAGCGGGGGGGACTACGAGCAGTACTTC	CASSFSGGDYEQYF
TRBV5-7	TRBD2	TRBJ2-7	-	TGTGCCAGCAGCTTGGCCCTTGGAGCGGGAGGGACCTACGAGCAGTACTTC	CASSLALGAGGTYEQYF
TRBV9	TRBD1	TRBJ2-3	-	TGTGCCAGCAGCCCAGGACAGGGGGTTACAGATACGCAGTATTTT	CASSPGQGVTDTQYF
TRBV19	TRBD2	TRBJ2-1	-	TGTGCCAGTAGTATAGAAAGGACTAGCGGGGTAGGGAATGAGCAGTTCTTC	CASSIERTSGVGNEQFF
TRBV27	TRBD2	TRBJ2-1	-	TGTGCCAGCAGTCGGGGGGGTCGTAGGAATGAGCAGTTCTTC	CASSRGGRRNEQFF
TRBV10-3	TRBD2	TRBJ2-7	-	TGTGCCATCAGTGAGTCTAGGGCTAGCGGGAGCTCCTACGAGCAGTACTTC	CAISESRASGSSYEQYF
TRBV5-4	-	TRBJ2-1	-	TGTGCCAGCAGCATAGCTAGCTCCGAGCAGTTCTTC	CASSIASSEQFF
TRBV4-1	-	TRBJ1-2	-	TGCGCCAGCAGCCAAGGTCAGATTCGGGGTACTTGGATCTATGGCTACACCTTC	CASSQGQIRGTWIYGYTF
TRBV2	-	TRBJ2-1	few	TGTGCCACCAGAGGGGGAGGGGCAGGTGAGCAGTTCTTC	CATRGGGAGEQFF
TRBV5-4	-	TRBJ2-7	-	TGTGCCAGCAGCTTGTTGGCAGCGGACTACGAGCAGTACTTC	CASSLLAADYEQYF
TRBV2	TRBD1	TRBJ2-7	once	TGTGCCAGCAGTGAAAGGACAGGGCCTATCGCGCCCTACGAGCAGTACTTC	CASSERTGPIAPYEQYF